The 32 T cell receptor beta chains below all came from one sample that was sequenced in a study of control samples from healthy donors and cancer patients. Clones were read by immunoSEQ multiplex PCR, and TCRdb kept only the in-frame ones, dropping some. The repertoire holds about 170,000 clones, with about 90% as singletons. Input material: blood. All receptors derive from a man in his thirties or forties in good health.

In the case of this clone: A read error may produce the germline difference seen at one junction end. This chain joins TRBV25-1 and TRBJ1-3, with a possible D match to TRBD1 (5 bases). Germline V gene lookup returns CDR1 MGHDK and CDR2 SYGVNS. The CDR3 loop spans 15 amino acids. CDR3 DNA sequence: TGTGCCACCAGTGGGGCGGGGGTCTCTGGAAACACCATATATTTT. Translation: CATSGAGVSGNTIYF.

The genes are TRBV28 and TRBJ1-2; D might be TRBD1 (5 bases). Germline CDR1 and CDR2: MDHEN and SYDVKM. V gave up 4 bases and J gave up 7 bases, with 16 bases separating them. This CDR3 comprises 14 residues. CDR3 DNA: TGTGCCAGCAGTTCTGGGGTTCAGGGCCTTGGCTACACCTTC. The encoded protein is CASSSGVQGLGYTF.

V and J are TRBV13 and TRBJ2-3; TRBD1 aligns across 7 bases. Germline values: CDR1 PRHDT, CDR2 FYEKMQ (reference sequence). The CDR3 length is 15 residues. Trimming removed 5 bases from V and 5 bases from J; junction bases left unmatched: 10. The CDR3 protein is CASSRQTGYGDTQYF. The CDR3 DNA follows: TGTGCCAGCAGCCGCCAGACAGGGTATGGAGATACGCAGTATTTT.

The chain joins TRBV3-1 (or the pseudogene TRBV3-2) to TRBJ1-2; TRBD1 matches 8 bases. Germline loops: CDR1 LGHDT, CDR2 YNNKEL (reference sequence). The CDR3 has 13 residues. V lost 6 bases, J lost 6 bases, and 6 bases stayed unmatched. DNA of the CDR3: TGTGCCAGCAGTCCATTGGACAGGGATGGCTACACCTTC. Its translation: CASSPLDRDGYTF.

This chain connects TRBV12-5 to TRBJ2-2; D unresolved. Germline CDR1 reads LGHNT; CDR2 reads FRNRAP. V lost 4 bases to trimming and J lost 2 bases, with 5 bases between them. The CDR3 spans 13 residues. The CDR3 nucleotides are TGTGCTAGTGGTTGGGGTAACACCGGGGAGCTGTTTTTT. It specifies CASGWGNTGELFF. The full variable domain, with the rest looked up from reference TRBV12-5 and TRBJ2-2, is DARVTQTPRHKVTEMGQEVTMRCQPILGHNTVFWYRQTMMQGLELLAYFRNRAPLDDSGMPKDRFSAEMPDATLATLKIQPSEPRDSAVYFCASGWGNTGELFFGEGSRLTVL.

This chain joins TRBV7-2 and TRBJ2-7, with 9 bases lining up with TRBD1. The V segment lost 10 bases and the J segment 6 bases; nucleotides outside the gene matches: 10. The CDR3 spans 13 residues. Germline lookup yields CDR1 SGHTA and CDR2 FQGNSA. CDR3 DNA: TGTGCCACCTCCCGGGACAGGGAAGGCGAGCAGTACTTC. Its translation: CATSRDREGEQYF.

The rearrangement uses TRBV18 and TRBJ2-7; 7 nucleotides align to TRBD1. After removal of 4 bases from V and 3 bases from J, the junction contained 9 bases not matched to a gene. CDR3 length equals 15 residues. Per germline, CDR1 KGHSH and CDR2 LQKENI. For the CDR3, the DNA is TGTGCCAGCTCACAAGCAGGGGGAAGGGGCTACGAGCAGTACTTC. Its translation is CASSQAGGRGYEQYF.

The chain recombines TRBV18 with TRBJ2-1; maybe TRBD2 (5 bases). This CDR3 spans 15 amino acids. The V gene lost 3 bases and the J gene lost 0 bases, with 9 bases spanning the gap. Germline V CDR1 and CDR2: KGHSH, LQKENI. The CDR3 DNA reads TGTGCCAGCTCACCTGCTAGCTTCTCCTACAATGAGCAGTTCTTC. As protein: CASSPASFSYNEQFF.

The genes are TRBV4-2 and TRBJ1-3, with no clear D. The CDR3 covers 14 residues. V dropped 6 bases and J dropped 4 bases, with 13 bases sitting between them. From germline, CDR1 is LGHNA and CDR2 YNFKEQ. CDR3 in DNA: TGTGCCAGCAGGTATACAGTGGAGGGAAACACCATATATTTT. Translated: CASRYTVEGNTIYF.

J is TRBJ1-5 and V is TRBV27; possible D gene TRBD1, 6 bases. Trimming took off 0 bases at V and 7 bases at J, with 10 bases between the two ends. Germline loops: CDR1 MNHEY, CDR2 SMNVEV (reference sequence). The CDR3 is 14 residues long. DNA of the CDR3: TGTGCCAGCAGTTTATCCTGGGGGCAACAGCCCCAGCATTTT. It specifies CASSLSWGQQPQHF.

This rearrangement joins TRBV7-2 to TRBJ2-1; the D is unclear. Trimming shortened V by 5 bases and J by 3 bases, and 8 bases separated the two germline ends. This CDR3 is built from 13 residues. The germline CDR1 and CDR2 sequences are SGHTA and FQGNSA. The CDR3 loop reads CASSPQDYNEQFF. CDR3 coding DNA: TGTGCCAGCAGCCCCCAGGACTACAATGAGCAGTTCTTC. The full variable domain, in which reference TRBV7-2 and TRBJ2-1 provide the parts outside the CDR3, is GAGVSQSPSNKVTEKGKDVELRCDPISGHTALYWYRQSLGQGLEFLIYFQGNSAPDKSGLPSDRFSAERTGGSVSTLTIQRTQQEDSAVYLCASSPQDYNEQFFGPGTRLTVL.

The CDR3 DNA reads as TGTGCCAGCAGCTCTCAACCGCTCTACAATGAGCAGTTCTTC. Its translation: CASSSQPLYNEQFF. The chain uses TRBV5-6 and TRBJ2-1; D not certain. The CDR3 has 14 residues. From germline, CDR1 is SGHDT and CDR2 YYEEEE. V lost 3 bases to trimming and J lost 3 bases, with 10 bases between them.

The chain has TRBV4-2 and TRBJ2-1; TRBD2 matches at 9 bases. The CDR3 is made up of 19 amino acids. J lost 2 bases, V lost 1 base, and 12 bases had no gene match. Germline CDR1 LGHNA, CDR2 YNFKEQ. CDR3 DNA: TGTGCCAGCAGCCAAGGGGGCGCGGGGGGGCCCCCCCCCTACAATGAGCAGTTCTTC. Protein sequence: CASSQGGAGGPPPYNEQFF.

The chain carries TRBV18 and TRBJ2-7, with D perhaps TRBD1 (5 bases). CDR1 and CDR2 from the germline V gene are KGHSH and LQKENI. Trimming removed 11 bases from V and 5 bases from J, with 16 bases in between. The length of the CDR3 is 12 residues. The CDR3: CAPLGVRHEQYF. The CDR3 nucleotides read TGTGCCCCCCTAGGGGTTCGCCACGAGCAGTACTTC.

The chain uses TRBV2 and TRBJ2-2; 7 bases are a match to TRBD1. CDR1 SNHLY and CDR2 FYNNEI come from the germline V gene. Trimming removed 3 bases from V and 4 bases from J; junction bases left unmatched: 5. The CDR3 is 15 residues long. CDR3 amino acids: CASSEIRGSTGELFF. CDR3 sequence (DNA): TGTGCCAGCAGTGAGATCAGGGGGAGCACCGGGGAGCTGTTTTTT.

This clone occurred many times. The rearrangement uses TRBV4-1 and TRBJ1-5, with D possibly matching TRBD1 (5 bases). Germline CDR1 reads MGHRA; CDR2 reads YSYEKL. V lost 0 bases to trimming and J lost 9 bases, with 15 bases between them. The CDR3 is made up of 15 amino acids. The CDR3 loop reads CASSQDRGSWVPQHF. The CDR3 DNA reads as TGCGCCAGCAGCCAAGATCGGGGGTCCTGGGTGCCCCAGCATTTT.

This clone was picked up one time. The chain employs TRBV11-2 and TRBJ2-3, with D perhaps matching TRBD1 (5 bases). The CDR3 spans 13 residues. Germline loops: CDR1 SGHAT, CDR2 FQNNGV. The ends were cut back, 7 bases at V and 3 bases at J, with 11 bases in the middle. CDR3 protein: CASTTAPTDTQYF. The CDR3 DNA reads TGTGCCAGCACGACAGCACCTACAGATACGCAGTATTTT. The full variable domain, in which reference TRBV11-2 and TRBJ2-3 provide the parts outside the CDR3, is EAGVAQSPRYKIIEKRQSVAFWCNPISGHATLYWYQQILGQGPKLLIQFQNNGVVDDSQLPKDRFSAERLKGVDSTLKIQPAKLEDSAVYLCASTTAPTDTQYFGPGTRLTVL.

This chain links TRBV7-9 with TRBJ1-6, with TRBD1 matching over 7 bases. This CDR3 comprises 15 residues. Germline CDR1 and CDR2: SEHNR and FQNEAQ (reference sequence). The V and J ends lost 4 bases and 7 bases, in that order; junction bases with no gene match: 7. Written as DNA, the CDR3 is TGTGCCAGCAGCTCACAGGCACAGGGGAATTCACCCCTCCACTTT. Amino acids: CASSSQAQGNSPLHF.

In its sample, this clone was seen once. The V call is TRBV14, the J call TRBJ2-2; 13 bases fit TRBD2. CDR1 and CDR2 (germline): SGHDN, FVKESK. V shed 4 bases, J shed 4 bases, and the junction held 3 bases outside the gene matches. The CDR3 spans 16 residues. CDR3 bases: TGTGCCAGCAGCCGGGGACTAGCGGGACTCACCGGGGAGCTGTTTTTT. Amino acids: CASSRGLAGLTGELFF.

The chain links TRBV3-1 (or the pseudogene TRBV3-2) to TRBJ1-4; TRBD1 aligns across 9 bases. The CDR3 is 16 amino acids. The germline V gene encodes CDR1 LGHDT and CDR2 YNNKEL (reference sequence). J gave up 8 bases and V 1 base, and 8 bases lay outside the gene matches. The DNA of the CDR3 is TGTGCCAGCAGCCAAGGGGACAGGGCCTCGGGAGAAAAACTGTTTTTT. Its protein is CASSQGDRASGEKLFF.

This chain's CDR3 is CGSYGYTF. In DNA, the CDR3 is TGTGGCTCTTATGGCTACACCTTC. The chain has TRBV25-1 and TRBJ1-2, with D hard to call. This CDR3 region has 8 residues. CDR1 and CDR2 (germline): MGHDK, SYGVNS.

This clone has just one count. This chain joins TRBV4-1 and TRBJ2-7, with TRBD2 matching 11 bases. The V gene end was trimmed by 4 bases and the J gene end by 4 bases; junction bases not matched to a gene: 3. This CDR3 is 14 amino acids long. Germline CDR1 is MGHRA and CDR2 is YSYEKL. This chain's CDR3 is CASSPGTSGYEQYF. The CDR3 DNA sequence: TGCGCCAGCAGCCCCGGGACTAGCGGTTACGAGCAGTACTTC.

The chain employs TRBV24-1 and TRBJ1-1; D unresolved. CDR3 length: 14 amino acids. CDR1 and CDR2 from the germline V gene are KGHDR and SFDVKD. Here the CDR3 reads CATSPDGRDTEAFF. The DNA for the CDR3 is TGTGCGACCTCCCCGGACGGAAGAGACACTGAAGCTTTCTTT.

V and J are TRBV24-1 and TRBJ2-5; perhaps TRBD2 as D (6 bases). The germline V and J ends were trimmed by 3 bases and 4 bases, with 8 bases remaining between them. The CDR3 is 13 residues long. Per germline, CDR1 KGHDR and CDR2 SFDVKD. The CDR3 here is CATSDGGVETQYF. Written as DNA, the CDR3 is TGTGCCACCAGTGATGGCGGGGTAGAGACCCAGTACTTC.

This clone was detected once. The V and J genes are TRBV27 and TRBJ2-7, with D possibly being TRBD1 or TRBD2 (5 bases each). The CDR3 is 14 residues long. V lost 3 bases and J 4 bases, leaving 13 bases between the germline ends. Germline V lookup: CDR1 MNHEY, CDR2 SMNVEV (reference sequence). The CDR3 sequence: CASSFRLGAYEQYF. CDR3 nucleotide sequence: TGTGCCAGCAGTTTCCGACTCGGGGCTTACGAGCAGTACTTC.

The genes are TRBV29-1 and TRBJ1-2; D is undetermined. There are 12 residues in the CDR3. Germline-derived CDR1 and CDR2 are SQVTM and ANQGSEA. Trimming left V 1 base short and J 3 bases short, with 6 bases between. CDR3 sequence: CSVEGTYYGYTF. The DNA of the CDR3 is TGCAGCGTTGAAGGGACGTACTATGGCTACACCTTC.

The genes are TRBV6-1 and TRBJ2-7; D not resolved. Trimming pared 2 bases from V and 0 bases from J, leaving 11 bases between. Germline CDR1 and CDR2: MNHNS and SASEGT. This CDR3 has 15 residues. The CDR3 region has the DNA TGTGCCAGCAGTGAAATTTGGGCTATCTCCTACGAGCAGTACTTC. The encoded protein is CASSEIWAISYEQYF.

This sequence joins TRBV9 and TRBJ1-3, with D perhaps TRBD1 (5 bases). Looked up from germline, CDR1 is SGDLS and CDR2 is YYNGEE. Trimming stripped 0 bases from V and 0 bases from J, with 10 bases between. The CDR3 totals 16 residues. The CDR3 DNA reads TGTGCCAGCAGCGTAGTTGAGGGGATCTCTGGAAACACCATATATTTT. Its translation is CASSVVEGISGNTIYF.

The V call is TRBV2, the J call TRBJ2-7, with D unresolved. Germline CDR1 SNHLY, CDR2 FYNNEI. Trimming took 4 bases from V and 2 from J, leaving 9 bases between them. CDR3 size: 13 residues. Written as DNA, the CDR3 is TGTGCCAGCAGTGGCAGGCCAGCCTACGAGCAGTACTTC. It translates to CASSGRPAYEQYF.

This sequence joins TRBV29-1 and TRBJ2-1; TRBD2 agrees at 10 bases. The CDR3 has 15 amino acids. CDR1 is SQVTM, CDR2 ANQGSEA, per germline. The J segment lost 5 bases and the V segment lost 4 bases, leaving 8 bases of the junction unmatched. The CDR3 DNA reads TGCAGCGTTGCCCTGAGCGGGGGGGCAAACAATGAGCAGTTCTTC. Translated, it gives CSVALSGGANNEQFF.

A remark on this clone: Other DNA sequences within the sample encode an identical CDR3. The V gene is TRBV18, the J gene TRBJ1-1; D gene uncertain. The V end lost 2 bases, the J end lost 0 bases, and 4 bases lay between the germline ends. Looked up from germline, CDR1 is KGHSH and CDR2 is LQKENI. The CDR3 covers 13 residues. The CDR3 loop reads CASSPGLNTEAFF. DNA for the CDR3: TGTGCCAGCTCACCAGGGCTGAACACTGAAGCTTTCTTT.

The rearrangement uses TRBV7-2 and TRBJ1-2; D is possibly TRBD1 (6 bases). Germline assignment: CDR1 SGHTA and CDR2 FQGNSA. V shed 2 bases and J shed 0 bases, with 13 bases lying between them. The CDR3 sequence is 16 residues long. CDR3 DNA sequence: TGTGCCAGCAGCTTAAACAAAGGACAGCCTAACTATGGCTACACCTTC. Its protein is CASSLNKGQPNYGYTF.